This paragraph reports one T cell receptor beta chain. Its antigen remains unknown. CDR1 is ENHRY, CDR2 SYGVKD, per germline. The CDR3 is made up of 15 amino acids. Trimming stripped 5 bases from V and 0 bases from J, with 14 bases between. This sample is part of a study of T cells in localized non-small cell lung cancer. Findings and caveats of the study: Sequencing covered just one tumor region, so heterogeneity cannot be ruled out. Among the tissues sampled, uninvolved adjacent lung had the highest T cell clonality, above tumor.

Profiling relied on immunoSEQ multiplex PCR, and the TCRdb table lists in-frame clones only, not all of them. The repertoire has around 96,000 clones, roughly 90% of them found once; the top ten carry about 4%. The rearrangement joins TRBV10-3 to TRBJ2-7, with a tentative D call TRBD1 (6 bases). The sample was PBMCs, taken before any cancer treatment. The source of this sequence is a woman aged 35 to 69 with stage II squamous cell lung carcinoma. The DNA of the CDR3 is TGTGCCATCAGTTCACAGGGTGTAGGCTCCTACGAGCAGTACTTC. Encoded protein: CAISSQGVGSYEQYF.